One sample yielded the 27 T cell receptor beta chains listed below, sequenced in a study of beta chain features in type 1 diabetes. For these receptors, no antigen is known. Reverse transcribing all isolated RNA meant expressed TCRB transcripts were sequenced. Sequencing was performed with immunoSEQ multiplex PCR; in TCRdb, only in-frame clones are kept and a portion is missing. The sample shows almost 350,000 clones, about a tenth of them seen only once. Whole-study findings and limits: All four CD4+ subsets from Type 1 diabetes patients carried moderately but significantly shorter TCRB CDR3s.

What was sequenced was central memory CD4+ T cells from blood. These receptors all come from a man aged 25 to 45 with type 1 diabetes.

The chain carries TRBV7-2 and TRBJ1-5, with no clear D. The CDR3 totals 13 residues. Germline V lookup: CDR1 SGHTA, CDR2 FQGNSA. The ends were cut back, 1 base at V and 6 bases at J, with 7 bases in the middle. The CDR3 region has the DNA TGTGCCAGCAGCTTAGATTTTACTCAGCCCCAGCATTTT. Its protein product is CASSLDFTQPQHF.

The rearrangement links TRBV6-5 to TRBJ2-5; D is uncertain. This CDR3 is built from 13 residues. V dropped 0 bases and J dropped 5 bases, with 7 bases sitting between them. CDR1 MNHEY and CDR2 SVGAGI come from the germline V gene. CDR3: CASSYSLRETQYF. As DNA, the CDR3 is TGTGCCAGCAGTTACTCTCTAAGGGAGACCCAGTACTTC.

This clone was seen a few times. V is TRBV5-1 and J is TRBJ2-5, with D maybe TRBD1 (6 bases). In germline, CDR1 is SGHRS, CDR2 YFSETQ. This CDR3 is 13 amino acids long. V lost 0 bases to trimming and J lost 5 bases, with 8 bases between them. The CDR3 reads CASSLGGHETQYF. The CDR3, as DNA: TGCGCCAGCAGCTTGGGGGGGCACGAGACCCAGTACTTC.

This clone was seen a few times. The CDR3 region has the DNA TGTGCCTGGAATGTGGGGGGGCGCGGGGATACGCAGTATTTT. Its translation is CAWNVGGRGDTQYF. The rearrangement links TRBV30 to TRBJ2-3; perhaps TRBD2 as D (7 bases). V lost 4 bases, J lost 6 bases, and 17 bases lay in between. The V gene's germline CDR1 is GTSNPN and CDR2 SVGIG (reference sequence). This CDR3 is 14 amino acids long.

This clone occurred a few times. The V and J genes are TRBV7-6 and TRBJ2-7, with D hard to call. Germline CDR1 and CDR2: SGHVS and FNYEAQ. Trimming stripped 3 bases from V and 2 bases from J, with 8 bases between. The length of the CDR3 is 13 residues. This CDR3 reads CASSLGGTYEQYF. The CDR3 DNA follows: TGTGCCAGCAGCTTGGGCGGTACCTACGAGCAGTACTTC.

There are a few counts of this clone. V is TRBV4-3 and J is TRBJ1-4; 9 nucleotides agree with TRBD1. The CDR3 is 16 amino acids. The germline V gene encodes CDR1 LGHNA and CDR2 YSLEER. With 1 base clipped from V and 7 bases from J, the junction kept 7 bases outside the gene matches. The chain's CDR3 is CASSQAAGTGIEKLFF. The CDR3 DNA reads TGCGCCAGCAGCCAAGCGGCAGGGACAGGGATTGAAAAACTGTTTTTT.

V is TRBV5-6 and J is TRBJ1-2; TRBD1 aligns across 8 bases. Germline loops: CDR1 SGHDT, CDR2 YYEEEE. J lost 8 bases, V lost 0 bases, and 9 bases had no gene match. The CDR3 is 15 amino acids. The CDR3 region is CASSLAGTGRGGYTF. CDR3 nucleotides: TGTGCCAGCAGCTTGGCCGGGACAGGTCGAGGAGGCTACACCTTC.

The chain has TRBV10-2 and TRBJ1-2; D is ambiguous. CDR1 WSHSY and CDR2 SAAADI come from the germline V gene. This CDR3 is 13 amino acids long. Trimming took 0 bases from V and 8 from J, leaving 10 bases between them. In nucleotides, the CDR3 is TGCGCCAGCAGTGAGTCCTCGGGGTGGGGCTACACCTTC. Translated: CASSESSGWGYTF.

To note about this clone: One end of the junction fails to match germline, which may point to a read error. Other DNA sequences in this specimen translate into the identical CDR3. The chain carries TRBV7-2 and TRBJ2-3; D unresolved. This CDR3 is 13 amino acids long. The V gene's germline CDR1 is SGHTA and CDR2 FQGNSA. Here the CDR3 DNA reads TGTGCCAGCAGCTTCAGCATAGGAGATACGCAATATTTT. This sequence encodes CASSFSIGDTQYF.

The V gene is TRBV4-3, the J gene TRBJ2-2; the D is unclear. The V and J ends lost 1 base and 2 bases respectively, with 14 bases between them. The CDR3 totals 17 residues. Per germline, CDR1 LGHNA and CDR2 YSLEER. CDR3 DNA sequence: TGCGCCAGCAGCCAAGGGGTTGAGAAGTTAAACACCGGGGAGCTGTTTTTT. Translated: CASSQGVEKLNTGELFF.

This clone was counted only a few times. This rearrangement joins TRBV7-9 to TRBJ1-6; D remains ambiguous. Trimming removed 5 bases from V and 6 bases from J, with 14 bases in between. CDR1 SEHNR and CDR2 FQNEAQ come from the germline V gene (reference sequence). This CDR3 spans 15 amino acids. The CDR3 loop reads CASSHPRERNSPLHF. The CDR3 DNA is TGTGCCAGCAGCCATCCCCGGGAGCGTAATTCACCCCTCCACTTT.

The genes are TRBV28 and TRBJ2-5; possible D gene TRBD2, 6 bases. V lost 6 bases to trimming and J lost 9 bases, with 14 bases between them. The CDR3 runs 12 residues. Germline CDR1 is MDHEN and CDR2 is SYDVKM. CDR3 in amino acids: CASSSGDVPQYF. CDR3 coding DNA: TGTGCCAGCAGCTCGGGGGACGTGCCCCAGTACTTC.

A few counts support this clone. This chain joins TRBV10-2 and TRBJ2-7; D is perhaps TRBD1 or TRBD2 (6 bases each). The CDR3 is made up of 15 amino acids. Germline CDR1 and CDR2: WSHSY and SAAADI. V lost 3 bases and J 2 bases, leaving 14 bases between the germline ends. The DNA of the CDR3 is TGCGCCAGCAGTGACCAGGGGTCGGGGGCCTACGAGCAGTACTTC. This codes for CASSDQGSGAYEQYF.

The V call is TRBV19, the J call TRBJ2-3; D possibly uses TRBD1 or TRBD2 (6 bases each). This CDR3 spans 16 amino acids. The V gene lost 0 bases and the J gene lost 1 base, with 11 bases spanning the gap. Germline assignment: CDR1 LNHDA and CDR2 SQIVND (reference sequence). The CDR3 sequence is CASSIDTGAGTDTQYF. Written as DNA, the CDR3 is TGTGCCAGTAGTATAGATACGGGGGCGGGCACAGATACGCAGTATTTT.

The chain joins TRBV28 to TRBJ1-2; D call uncertain. V was shortened by 2 bases and J by 8 bases, with 9 bases between the two germline ends. This CDR3 spans 12 amino acids. Germline lookup yields CDR1 MDHEN and CDR2 SYDVKM. In DNA form, the CDR3 reads TGTGCCAGCAGTTTAGGTTCAGGCGGCTACACCTTC. Translation: CASSLGSGGYTF.

This clone was observed a few times. This chain uses TRBV7-2 with TRBJ2-5; TRBD1 aligns across 7 bases. CDR3 length equals 16 residues. V lost 4 bases and J lost 1; bases outside the gene matches: 9. Germline CDR1 reads SGHTA; CDR2 reads FQGNSA. The CDR3 reads CASSYSTGFGQETQYF. The CDR3 nucleotides are TGTGCCAGCAGCTATTCGACAGGGTTTGGCCAAGAGACCCAGTACTTC.

The chain employs TRBV5-1 and TRBJ2-5; TRBD1 agrees at 9 bases. Germline loops: CDR1 SGHRS, CDR2 YFSETQ. V shed 0 bases, J shed 4 bases, and the junction held 7 bases outside the gene matches. The CDR3 consists of 16 residues. Here the CDR3 DNA reads TGCGCCAGCAGCTTGGACCCGACAGGGGGTCGAGAGACCCAGTACTTC. Protein sequence: CASSLDPTGGRETQYF. The whole variable domain, remainder taken from reference TRBV5-1 and TRBJ2-5, is KAGVTQTPRYLIKTRGQQVTLSCSPISGHRSVSWYQQTPGQGLQFLFEYFSETQRNKGNFPGRFSGRQFSNSRSEMNVSTLELGDSALYLCASSLDPTGGRETQYFGPGTRLLVL.

This clone appeared a few times. The V call is TRBV14, the J call TRBJ2-5; D possibly corresponds to TRBD2 (6 bases). The CDR3 runs 14 residues. Germline CDR1 and CDR2: SGHDN and FVKESK. V was pared by 4 bases and J by 3 bases, with 12 bases between. The CDR3 nucleotides are TGTGCCAGCAGCCGGGTCGGGGGAGAAGAGACCCAGTACTTC. Translation gives CASSRVGGEETQYF.

Concerning this clone itself: A junction end diverges from the germline sequence, so it may reflect a read error. The chain uses TRBV20-1 and TRBJ2-7; 7 bases line up with TRBD1. The CDR3 runs to 11 residues. Germline lookup yields CDR1 DFQATT and CDR2 SNEGSKA (reference sequence). This chain's CDR3 is CSASGIRGRGW. CDR3 DNA: TGCAGTGCTAGTGGAATTAGGGGGCGCGGTTGG.

The chain recombines TRBV30 with TRBJ2-7, with D tentatively TRBD2 (5 bases). CDR1 is GTSNPN and CDR2 is SVGIG in the germline V gene (reference sequence). The CDR3 contains 15 residues. V lost 5 bases and J lost 3, with 20 bases in between. CDR3 amino acids: CAWEKLRTGIYEQYF. The CDR3, as DNA: TGTGCCTGGGAGAAACTCAGGACGGGAATCTACGAGCAGTACTTC.

The chain carries TRBV5-1 and TRBJ2-1, with D perhaps TRBD2 (6 bases). Germline V gene data show CDR1 as SGHRS and CDR2 as YFSETQ. V was clipped by 4 bases and J by 8 bases, with 22 bases between them. The CDR3 is 16 residues long. For the CDR3, the DNA is TGCGCCAGCAGCATGAACATGGGCGGGCGGGGCGATGAGCAGTTCTTC. Its translation is CASSMNMGGRGDEQFF.

As DNA, the CDR3 is TGCAGCGTTGAAGATATGCAGGGCCGCTATGGCTACACCTTC. This gives the protein CSVEDMQGRYGYTF. This rearrangement joins TRBV29-1 to TRBJ1-2; tentatively, D is TRBD1 (5 bases). The CDR3 consists of 14 residues. Trimming stripped 0 bases from V and 4 bases from J, with 12 bases between. The germline V gene has CDR1 SQVTM and CDR2 ANQGSEA.

The chain employs TRBV30 and TRBJ2-5, with 8 bases matching TRBD1. The CDR3 loop spans 12 amino acids. Looked up from germline, CDR1 is GTSNPN and CDR2 is SVGIG (reference sequence). The V gene end was trimmed by 7 bases and the J gene end by 5 bases; junction bases not matched to a gene: 6. The CDR3 DNA sequence: TGTGCCTTCGTGGACAGGGTGGAGACCCAGTACTTC. It is translated as CAFVDRVETQYF.

This clone was observed a few times. V usage is TRBV18 and J usage is TRBJ2-3; unclear D gene. CDR1 is KGHSH, CDR2 LQKENI, per germline. This CDR3 is 11 amino acids long. The germline V and J ends were trimmed by 5 bases and 6 bases, with 6 bases remaining between them. The CDR3 region is CASSAGDTQYF. Written as DNA, the CDR3 is TGTGCCAGCTCAGCCGGGGATACGCAGTATTTT.

This clone was recorded many times. The chain links TRBV7-2 to TRBJ1-2; no clear D. V dropped 5 bases and J dropped 12 bases, with 16 bases sitting between them. Germline V lookup: CDR1 SGHTA, CDR2 FQGNSA. CDR3 length: 12 residues. CDR3 residues: CASSLSFEVHTF. The DNA of the CDR3 is TGTGCCAGCAGCCTATCTTTTGAGGTGCACACCTTC.

This clone was picked up many times. V is TRBV29-1 and J is TRBJ2-4; no reliable D call. This CDR3 contains 11 residues. Trimming cost V 1 base and J 5 bases, with 3 bases left between them. Germline lookup yields CDR1 SQVTM and CDR2 ANQGSEA. The CDR3 nucleotides are TGCAGCGTTGAAGTTCAAAACATTCAGTACTTC. This sequence encodes CSVEVQNIQYF.

In its sample, this clone was seen many times. V is TRBV18 and J is TRBJ2-5; either TRBD1 or TRBD2 may supply D (6 bases each). Germline CDR1 KGHSH, CDR2 LQKENI. The CDR3 loop spans 13 amino acids. The V end lost 3 bases, the J end lost 7 bases, and 12 bases lay between the germline ends. The CDR3 region is CASSPTGGATQYF. CDR3 sequence (DNA): TGTGCCAGCTCACCGACAGGAGGGGCGACCCAGTACTTC.